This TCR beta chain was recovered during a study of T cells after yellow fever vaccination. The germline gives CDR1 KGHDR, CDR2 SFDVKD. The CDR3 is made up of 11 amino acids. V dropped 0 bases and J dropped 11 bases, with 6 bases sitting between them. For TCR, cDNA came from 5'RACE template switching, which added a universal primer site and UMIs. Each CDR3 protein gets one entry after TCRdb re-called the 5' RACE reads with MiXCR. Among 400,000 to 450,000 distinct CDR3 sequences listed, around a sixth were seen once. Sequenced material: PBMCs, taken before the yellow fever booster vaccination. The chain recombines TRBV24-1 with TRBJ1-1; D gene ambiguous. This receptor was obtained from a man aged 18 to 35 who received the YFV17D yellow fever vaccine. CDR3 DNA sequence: TGTGCCACCAGTGATTTGGGGGTCGCTTTCTTT. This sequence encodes CATSDLGVAFF.